Listed here are 17 T cell receptor beta chains from one sample, sequenced in a study of blood T cell repertoires in COVID-19. The table came from immunoSEQ multiplex PCR; TCRdb's copy has only in-frame clones and leaves some out. The data show a few hundred thousand clones, more than 70% seen once. Sequences were obtained from peripheral blood. Receptors were obtained from a man in his forties with acute or convalescent COVID-19.

The chain links TRBV5-1 to TRBJ2-3, with 8 nucleotides matching TRBD2. CDR3 length: 13 amino acids. Germline lookup yields CDR1 SGHRS and CDR2 YFSETQ. V was pared by 9 bases and J by 2 bases, with 5 bases of the junction left unmatched. The CDR3 sequence: CATRREVTDTQYF. The CDR3 bases are TGCGCCACCCGGCGGGAGGTCACAGATACGCAGTATTTT.

The chain combines TRBV30 with TRBJ2-7; 8 bases are a match to TRBD1. The trim removed 4 bases at V and 4 bases at J, leaving 6 bases unmatched. CDR3 length equals 13 residues. Germline CDR1 and CDR2: GTSNPN and SVGIG (reference sequence). CDR3 amino acids: CAWNLQGVYEQYF. The CDR3 DNA follows: TGTGCCTGGAACCTACAGGGGGTGTACGAGCAGTACTTC.

The V gene is TRBV21-1, the J gene TRBJ2-7; the table's TRBD2 call for D was not verified on the DNA. TRBV21-1 has pseudogene status. This CDR3 is built from 15 residues. CDR3 coding DNA: TGTGCCAGCAGCAAAGATAGGCTAGCCCCCTCCGAGCAGTACTTC. Protein sequence: CASSKDRLAPSEQYF.

This rearrangement joins TRBV19 to TRBJ2-2, with a weak D call TRBD2 (6 bases). The CDR3 sequence is 16 residues long. Germline V gene sequence: CDR1 LNHDA, CDR2 SQIVND (reference sequence). The CDR3 reads CAVRVFEEGGGGELFF. The CDR3 DNA reads TGTGCGGTACGAGTGTTTGAAGAGGGAGGCGGCGGGGAGCTGTTTTTT.

The table lists this clone with a count of one. V usage is TRBV28 and J usage is TRBJ2-1, with D hard to call. The CDR3 is 13 amino acids. Per the germline V gene, CDR1 is MDHEN and CDR2 is SYDVKM. V lost 5 bases, J lost 4 bases, and 9 bases lay in between. CDR3 sequence (DNA): TGTGCCAGCAGTGGCCCAGGTTACAATGAGCAGTTCTTC. It codes for CASSGPGYNEQFF.

The J gene is TRBJ2-1, the V gene TRBV5-8; 9 nucleotides align to TRBD2. This CDR3 has 15 residues. V shed 0 bases, J shed 8 bases, and the junction held 6 bases outside the gene matches. Germline CDR1 reads SGHTS; CDR2 reads YDEGEE. The CDR3 here is CASSLGSGRNYEQFF. DNA of the CDR3: TGTGCCAGCAGCTTGGGAAGCGGGAGGAATTATGAGCAGTTCTTC.

The gene calls are TRBV18 and TRBJ1-6; 9 bases are a match to TRBD1. V lost 2 bases and J lost 2; bases outside the gene matches: 4. Germline values: CDR1 KGHSH, CDR2 LQKENI. The CDR3 sequence is 17 residues long. The CDR3 sequence is CASSPGTGSTYNSPLHF. The CDR3 bases are TGTGCCAGCTCACCAGGGACAGGGAGCACCTATAATTCACCCCTCCACTTT.

Only one count was recorded for this clone. The chain couples TRBV6-5 to TRBJ1-2; D might be TRBD1 (5 bases). V was pared by 0 bases and J by 4 bases, with 9 bases between. The CDR3 totals 14 residues. Germline assignment: CDR1 MNHEY and CDR2 SVGAGI. For the CDR3, the DNA is TGTGCCAGCAGTTACTCCCAGGGATTCTATGGCTACACCTTC. Translation gives CASSYSQGFYGYTF.

This sequence joins TRBV7-2 and TRBJ2-7; 8 bases align to TRBD2. J was trimmed by 3 bases and V by 4 bases; bases with no gene match: 5. Germline V gene data show CDR1 as SGHTA and CDR2 as FQGNSA. The CDR3 runs 14 residues. The CDR3 nucleotides read TGTGCCAGCAGCTACCACGGGGGGGGCTACGAGCAGTACTTC. The encoded protein is CASSYHGGGYEQYF.

CDR3 amino acids: CASSQQDRFGVQGTNSPLHF. The CDR3 nucleotides read TGTGCCAGCAGCCAACAAGATAGGTTTGGCGTACAGGGAACCAATTCACCCCTCCACTTT. V gene TRBV4-2 combines with J gene TRBJ1-6; tentative D call: TRBD1 (6 bases). The CDR3 sequence is 20 residues long. V lost 2 bases and J lost 7, with 27 bases in between. The germline CDR1 and CDR2 sequences are LGHNA and YNFKEQ.

This chain joins TRBV19 and TRBJ1-6; D might be TRBD1 (5 bases). Trimming shortened V by 5 bases and J by 7 bases, and 12 bases separated the two germline ends. This CDR3 spans 14 amino acids. The germline V gene has CDR1 LNHDA and CDR2 SQIVND (reference sequence). The CDR3, as DNA: TGTGCCAGTAGTTATACGGGGGAAAATTCACCCCTCCACTTT. Translation gives CASSYTGENSPLHF. The full variable domain, completed using reference TRBV19 and TRBJ1-6, is DGGITQSPKYLFRKEGQNVTLSCEQNLNHDAMYWYRQDPGQGLRLIYYSQIVNDFQKGDIAEGYSVSREKKESFPLTVTSAQKNPTAFYLCASSYTGENSPLHFGNGTRLTVT.

V usage is TRBV4-3 and J usage is TRBJ1-3; TRBD1 matches at 7 bases. Trimming cost V 2 bases and J 7 bases; bases outside gene matches: 5. The germline V gene has CDR1 LGHNA and CDR2 YSLEER. CDR3 length equals 14 residues. In DNA, the CDR3 is TGCGCCAGCAGCCAAACAACAGGGGCGAACACCATATATTTT. It yields the protein CASSQTTGANTIYF.

The rearrangement uses TRBV9 and TRBJ2-3, with 13 bases matching TRBD2. V gave up 6 bases and J gave up 2 bases; unmatched junction bases: 12. Germline V gene sequence: CDR1 SGDLS, CDR2 YYNGEE. The CDR3 spans 18 residues. DNA of the CDR3: TGTGCCAGCAATCCGGGTGGGACTAGCGGGGACCCCACAGATACGCAGTATTTT. It codes for CASNPGGTSGDPTDTQYF.

The rearrangement links TRBV30 to TRBJ1-1; D gene uncertain. The CDR3 is 12 amino acids. V shed 4 bases and J shed 3 bases, with 9 bases lying between them. Germline CDR1 reads GTSNPN; CDR2 reads SVGIG (reference sequence). The CDR3 DNA sequence: TGTGCCTGGAACCCGAGGGACACTGAAGCTTTCTTT. It codes for CAWNPRDTEAFF.

The chain links TRBV5-1 to TRBJ2-1; TRBD2 aligns across 11 bases. The ends lost 5 bases at V and 1 base at J; junction bases unmatched: 8. Germline values: CDR1 SGHRS, CDR2 YFSETQ. The CDR3 is 17 residues long. CDR3 in amino acids: CASRARSGRASYNEQFF. The CDR3 region has the DNA TGCGCCAGCAGAGCTCGTAGCGGGAGGGCTTCCTACAATGAGCAGTTCTTC. Together with reference TRBV5-1 and TRBJ2-1, the CDR3 gives the full variable domain: KAGVTQTPRYLIKTRGQQVTLSCSPISGHRSVSWYQQTPGQGLQFLFEYFSETQRNKGNFPGRFSGRQFSNSRSEMNVSTLELGDSALYLCASRARSGRASYNEQFFGPGTRLTVL.

This rearrangement joins TRBV19 to TRBJ2-1, with a tentative D call TRBD1 (5 bases). CDR1 is LNHDA and CDR2 is SQIVND in the germline V gene (reference sequence). V was shortened by 10 bases and J by 5 bases, with 9 bases between the two germline ends. This CDR3 contains 11 residues. The CDR3 is CAKVGHNEQFF. CDR3 DNA sequence: TGTGCCAAAGTGGGGCACAATGAGCAGTTCTTC.

This rearrangement joins TRBV6-5 to TRBJ1-3; D is uncertain. The V and J ends lost 7 bases and 2 bases respectively, with 9 bases between them. The CDR3 length is 13 residues. Germline CDR1 is MNHEY and CDR2 is SVGAGI. CDR3 in DNA: TGTGCCAGCACCGGAGAAACTGGAAACACCATATATTTT. It codes for CASTGETGNTIYF.